This T cell receptor beta chain was retrieved from a study of control samples from healthy donors and cancer patients. Measured with immunoSEQ multiplex PCR; TCRdb has only the in-frame clones, and not every one. The sample carries roughly 81,000 clones, 84% recorded once. The ends lost 5 bases at V and 4 bases at J; junction bases unmatched: 2. Germline assignment: CDR1 SNHLY and CDR2 FYNNEI. CDR3 length: 12 amino acids. The source material was PBMCs. V and J are TRBV2 and TRBJ2-7; 7 nucleotides match TRBD2. This receptor was taken from a man between 60 and 70 years old with head and neck cancer. CDR3 residues: CASSRTSYEQYF. DNA for the CDR3: TGTGCCAGCAGTCGGACTAGTTACGAGCAGTACTTC.